The sequence of this T cell receptor beta chain was determined in a study of T-cell memory formation after mild COVID-19. Germline V gene sequence: CDR1 SEHNR, CDR2 FQNEAQ (reference sequence). J was trimmed by 1 base and V by 5 bases; bases with no gene match: 4. CDR3 length: 17 amino acids. Using its own MiXCR run on the 5' RACE reads, TCRdb lists one record per CDR3 protein. Here the sample spans about 400,000 distinct CDR3 sequences, about 22% being singletons. Sequences were obtained from PBMCs or a T cell subset sorted from them (not recorded which). This receptor was obtained from an adult woman who had mild COVID-19 (a few samples of this study predate the infection). Cell type and time point are not known. J is TRBJ2-1 and V is TRBV7-9, with 14 positions matching TRBD2. CDR3 region: CASSSRLAGGSYNEQFF. DNA of the CDR3: TGTGCCAGCAGCAGCCGACTAGCGGGAGGGTCCTACAATGAGCAGTTCTTC.